The 22 T cell receptor beta chains below all came from one sample that was sequenced in a study of blood T cell repertoires in COVID-19. Clones were sequenced by immunoSEQ multiplex PCR, and TCRdb holds only the in-frame ones, with some missing. The table has about 49,000 clones, approximately 80% seen once. Sequenced input: peripheral blood. These receptors originate from a woman aged 60-75 years with acute or convalescent COVID-19.

J is TRBJ1-3 and V is TRBV7-2; D perhaps matches TRBD1 (6 bases). The CDR3 is 13 amino acids. V dropped 5 bases and J dropped 4 bases, with 9 bases sitting between them. Germline CDR1 reads SGHTA; CDR2 reads FQGNSA. DNA for the CDR3: TGTGCCAGCAGCAGTGACAGGGGAAACACCATATATTTT. Its translation is CASSSDRGNTIYF.

The V gene is TRBV2, the J gene TRBJ1-1; D may be TRBD1 (5 bases). The CDR3 spans 13 residues. V was clipped by 4 bases and J by 7 bases, with 13 bases between them. Germline CDR1 SNHLY, CDR2 FYNNEI. The CDR3 DNA reads as TGTGCCAGCAGTGTGAGATTGACAGATGAAGCTTTCTTT. It encodes CASSVRLTDEAFF.

This chain uses TRBV5-1 with TRBJ2-1; the D gene is possibly TRBD2 (5 bases). Germline CDR1 SGHRS, CDR2 YFSETQ. CDR3 length: 13 residues. V lost 4 bases and J 6 bases, leaving 11 bases between the germline ends. This CDR3 is CASSLPSSNEQFF. The CDR3 nucleotides are TGCGCCAGCAGCCTCCCTAGCTCCAATGAGCAGTTCTTC.

This chain's CDR3 is CAWGQGPFYEQYF. In nucleotides, the CDR3 is TGTGCCTGGGGACAGGGCCCTTTCTACGAGCAGTACTTC. This rearrangement joins TRBV30 to TRBJ2-7; the match to TRBD1 covers 8 bases. CDR3 length equals 13 residues. After removal of 5 bases from V and 3 bases from J, the junction contained 6 bases not matched to a gene. Germline CDR1 GTSNPN, CDR2 SVGIG (reference sequence).

The genes are TRBV2 and TRBJ2-7, with 14 nucleotides matching TRBD2. This CDR3 contains 14 residues. CDR1 and CDR2 (germline): SNHLY, FYNNEI. Trimming cost V 7 bases and J 4 bases; bases outside gene matches: 3. The CDR3 region is CASKTSGGDYEQYF. CDR3 in DNA: TGTGCCAGCAAGACTAGCGGGGGGGATTACGAGCAGTACTTC.

This chain's CDR3 is CASSSQDRGSGYTF. The CDR3, as DNA: TGTGCCAGCAGCAGCCAGGACAGGGGATCTGGCTACACCTTC. The gene calls are TRBV3-1 (or the pseudogene TRBV3-2) and TRBJ1-2; 9 bases match TRBD1. Losses at the gene ends were 5 bases for V and 7 bases for J; bases not matched to a gene: 8. CDR1 LGHDT and CDR2 YNNKEL come from the germline V gene (reference sequence). This CDR3 has 14 amino acids.

This clone was counted a few times. The chain couples TRBV4-1 to TRBJ1-1; TRBD1 agrees at 8 bases. This CDR3 has 16 residues. Germline trimming cut 4 bases from V and 5 bases from J; bases unmatched to any gene: 12. Germline V gene data show CDR1 as MGHRA and CDR2 as YSYEKL. The DNA for the CDR3 is TGCGCCAGCAGCCCACGGGCAGGGGGCGATTTGACTGAAGCTTTCTTT. This encodes CASSPRAGGDLTEAFF.

The chain recombines TRBV12-3 or TRBV12-4 with TRBJ1-2; no reliable D call. The CDR3 is made up of 12 amino acids. V was pared by 3 bases and J by 8 bases, with 10 bases between. The DNA for the CDR3 is TGTGCCAGCAGTTTGGCAGGTTACGGCTACACCTTC. It yields the protein CASSLAGYGYTF.

This sequence joins TRBV6-6 and TRBJ1-2, with D perhaps matching TRBD1 (5 bases). From germline, CDR1 is MNHNY and CDR2 SVGAGI (reference sequence). The CDR3 covers 16 residues. The germline V and J ends were trimmed by 2 bases and 8 bases, with 21 bases remaining between them. This chain's CDR3 is CASSYGGVGDSMGYTF. For the CDR3, the DNA is TGTGCCAGCAGTTACGGCGGGGTAGGGGACTCTATGGGCTACACCTTC.

There are a few counts of this clone. The chain joins TRBV12-3 or TRBV12-4 to TRBJ1-1; D may be TRBD1 (6 bases). The ends were cut back, 4 bases at V and 10 bases at J, with 13 bases in the middle. This CDR3 region has 12 residues. The CDR3 DNA reads as TGTGCCAGCAGTTCCGGGACAACCGCAGCTTTCTTT. Encoded protein: CASSSGTTAAFF.

The chain joins TRBV14 to TRBJ2-5; 7 bases are a match to TRBD1. The junction had 2 bases not matched to a gene; V was cut back by 0 bases and J by 4 bases. Germline V gene lookup returns CDR1 SGHDN and CDR2 FVKESK. The CDR3 loop spans 14 amino acids. In DNA form, the CDR3 reads TGTGCCAGCAGCCAAGAGAGGGGGCGAGAGACCCAGTACTTC. Protein sequence: CASSQERGRETQYF.

This clone was recorded only once. The chain joins TRBV14 to TRBJ1-4; D is perhaps TRBD1 (6 bases). Trimming removed 0 bases from V and 5 bases from J, with 19 bases in between. The CDR3 sequence is 18 residues long. Germline CDR1 SGHDN, CDR2 FVKESK. This CDR3 is CASSQDLLAGAPNEKLFF. CDR3 in DNA: TGTGCCAGCAGCCAAGATCTATTGGCGGGGGCTCCGAATGAAAAACTGTTTTTT.

As concerns this clone: An end of the junction differs from the germline gene, which may be a read error. J is TRBJ1-1 and V is TRBV12-3 or TRBV12-4; D ambiguous. This CDR3 is built from 13 residues. This CDR3 is CASSLKRYTEAFF. The DNA for the CDR3 is TGTGCCAGTAGTTTAAAGAGATACACTGAAGCTTTCTTT.

The rearrangement links TRBV30 to TRBJ2-2; 7 bases agree with TRBD2. Germline V gives CDR1 GTSNPN, CDR2 SVGIG (reference sequence). The CDR3 is 15 residues long. V was clipped by 1 base and J by 3 bases; unmatched bases: 5. The CDR3 here is CAWSERGVDTGELFF. In DNA, the CDR3 is TGTGCCTGGAGTGAACGGGGGGTGGACACCGGGGAGCTGTTTTTT.

J is TRBJ2-5 and V is TRBV5-1, with 13 bases lining up with TRBD2. The junction had 2 bases not matched to a gene; V was cut back by 2 bases and J by 1 base. Germline-derived CDR1 and CDR2 are SGHRS and YFSETQ. The CDR3 runs to 16 residues. The CDR3 loop is CASSLGLAGAQETQYF. As DNA, the CDR3 is TGCGCCAGCAGCTTAGGACTAGCGGGGGCCCAAGAGACCCAGTACTTC. The full variable domain, with the rest looked up from reference TRBV5-1 and TRBJ2-5, is KAGVTQTPRYLIKTRGQQVTLSCSPISGHRSVSWYQQTPGQGLQFLFEYFSETQRNKGNFPGRFSGRQFSNSRSEMNVSTLELGDSALYLCASSLGLAGAQETQYFGPGTRLLVL.

The rearrangement links TRBV23-1 to TRBJ2-5; TRBD2 agrees at 12 bases. TRBV23-1 is treated as an ORF (open reading frame) with a function not yet certain. Trimming at V came to 0 bases and at J to 1 base, leaving 9 bases not matched to a gene. The CDR3 covers 19 residues. CDR3: CASSQSSASGRALQETQYF. The CDR3 coding sequence is TGCGCCAGCAGTCAATCGTCGGCTAGCGGGAGGGCCCTCCAAGAGACCCAGTACTTC.

This clone has just a few counts. The V gene is TRBV6-5, the J gene TRBJ2-7; unclear D gene. CDR3 length: 11 residues. Trimming stripped 6 bases from V and 6 bases from J, with 9 bases between. From germline, CDR1 is MNHEY and CDR2 SVGAGI. The CDR3 bases are TGTGCCAGCAGGCACAAATCCGAGCAGTACTTC. It translates to CASRHKSEQYF.

This clone occurred a few times. V gene TRBV4-1 combines with J gene TRBJ1-2; D call uncertain. This CDR3 is 14 amino acids long. Trimming cost V 2 bases and J 4 bases, with 11 bases left between them. The germline V gene encodes CDR1 MGHRA and CDR2 YSYEKL. CDR3 bases: TGCGCCAGCAGCCAAAATCAACAGCCCTATGGCTACACCTTC. It translates to CASSQNQQPYGYTF.

The rearrangement links TRBV7-9 to TRBJ2-1, with 7 bases that match TRBD2. The CDR3 is 15 amino acids. In germline, CDR1 is SEHNR, CDR2 FQNEAQ (reference sequence). V lost 1 base to trimming and J lost 7 bases; unmatched junction nucleotides: 7. DNA of the CDR3: TGTGCCAGCAGCTTAGTCTCCGGCGGGGGTAATGAGCAGTTCTTC. Translated: CASSLVSGGGNEQFF.

This clone was detected only a few times. V gene TRBV7-2 combines with J gene TRBJ1-2; TRBD1 is a possible D gene (5 bases). The germline V and J ends were trimmed by 3 bases and 6 bases, with 14 bases remaining between them. CDR1 SGHTA and CDR2 FQGNSA come from the germline V gene. CDR3 length: 14 residues. DNA of the CDR3: TGTGCCAGCAGCTTCGACAGCGGGTTAGATGGCTACACCTTC. Its protein is CASSFDSGLDGYTF.

The V gene is TRBV5-4, the J gene TRBJ2-5, with 7 bases identical to TRBD2. Germline CDR1 reads SGHNT; CDR2 reads YYREEE (reference sequence). V lost 4 bases to trimming and J lost 2 bases; unmatched junction nucleotides: 5. This CDR3 contains 14 residues. The CDR3, as DNA: TGTGCCAGCAGCCCGGGGGGAATTCAAGAGACCCAGTACTTC. As protein: CASSPGGIQETQYF.

The chain employs TRBV11-2 and TRBJ1-2, with 7 nucleotides matching TRBD1. This CDR3 region has 13 residues. From germline, CDR1 is SGHAT and CDR2 FQNNGV. With 4 bases clipped from V and 4 bases from J, the junction kept 3 bases outside the gene matches. The DNA of the CDR3 is TGTGCCAGCAGCTCGACAGGGATCTATGGCTACACCTTC. It codes for CASSSTGIYGYTF.